Detailed here is one TCR beta chain. This clonotype turned up a few times. What antigen it recognizes has not been identified. Per-base quality was not reported, and no clone a single base away is much larger than it. The CDR3 spans 12 residues, from the cysteine through the phenylalanine. Solely the CDR3 DNA is kept, with 36 bases framed from the first base. V sheds 6 bases and J sheds 4 bases, leaving 10 bases between their ends. Taken from the germline V gene (reference sequence), the CDR1 and CDR2 loops are LGHDT and YNNKEL. Sample time point, as interpreted from the label and publication: newly diagnosed GD, antithyroid drugs for less than 3 months. For both TCR sequencing and RNA sequencing, RNA was extracted from PBMCs in TRIzol. The diagnosis of Graves' disease followed American Thyroid Association guidelines. The patients came from an endocrinology department in Xi'an, China. Each patient gave approximately 10 milliliters of peripheral blood, collected in an EDTA anticoagulant tube. PBMCs were isolated by Ficoll Paque Plus density gradient separation without further T cell sorting. An Agilent 2100 Bioanalyzer and agarose gel were used to check RNA quality, while a NanoDrop 2000 measured RNA concentration.

Library generation was performed with multiplex PCR. Sequencing was carried out with an Illumina HiSeq 4000. iRepertoire HTBI primers and Arm-PCR amplification of CDR3 regions were used to construct TCR beta libraries. Gel purification was performed on PCR products prior to sequencing. The original pipeline was this. Across samples, 60 to 70 TRBV and roughly 15 TRBJ segments were identified and used for gene usage analysis of CDR3 amino acid clonotypes. Filtered high-quality paired reads were merged into contigs using COPE and FqMerger. BLAST was used to align contigs to the IMGT TRBV, TRBD and TRBJ reference genes, and CDR3 was defined following IMGT. Clonotypes above 0.1% frequency were classified as highly expanded clones. Shannon entropy served as the measure of repertoire diversity, while the Gini coefficient captured V-J evenness. Public clonotypes were defined as clonotypes shared by more than one individual. The raw public data were reprocessed by TCRdb itself: fastp quality trimming at Q25, MiXCR clonotype calling, in-frame beta chains only. For every CDR3 protein sequence, its rows merge into one entry that carries the most common genes and DNA. These V and J calls derive from TCRdb rather than the authors' analysis. For this sample the table gives 500,000 to 700,000 distinct CDR3 sequences, of which roughly 15% were detected only once. In total, the top ten clones hold around 18% of the sample.

The sample originates from a study of regulatory T cells in long-lasting Graves disease (dated by TCRdb to the early 2020s). Notes on the research overall: Patients with newly diagnosed Graves' disease had been on antithyroid drugs for under 3 months. Peripheral blood TCR sequencing and RNA sequencing compared persistent Graves' disease patients with newly diagnosed Graves' disease patients. The study took place in China and was registered as a clinical trial. A total of roughly 35 samples underwent TCR sequencing: around 13 from persistent and about 20 from newly diagnosed Graves' disease patients. General study outcomes and caveats: Persistent Graves' disease patients showed lower TCR Shannon entropy and fewer highly expanded clones than newly diagnosed patients, suggesting clonal expansion. Peripheral blood alone was examined, since thyroid tissue, which constituted the primary lesion, could not be accessed. Patients with persistent disease shared more public clonotypes (under 3,000) than newly diagnosed patients did (966). Persistent disease showed preferential use of TRBV28, TRBJ1-2 and TRBJ2-5, whereas newly diagnosed disease favored TRBV20-1 and TRBJ2-1. Sequencing and analysis were restricted to the TCR beta chain. As a limitation, the authors acknowledged that the small sample size may reduce accuracy.

These records were also assigned to another study, of T cells in Graves' hyperthyroidism and ophthalmopathy. In that second paper, the authors write: Stable Graves' hyperthyroidism was defined as the absence of progression to ophthalmopathy over 18 months of follow-up. Hyperthyroidism patients were aged 18 to 65 years and newly diagnosed, with disease duration of less than 2 months. Any patient with an uncontrolled infection, another autoimmune disease, pregnancy or lactation was excluded. Diagnoses relied on clinical symptoms, serum thyroxine and TRAb, thyroid ultrasound and orbital computed tomography. For the first round of RT-PCR on the TCR CDR3, the HTBI primer set was used together with the Qiagen OneStep RT-PCR kit. Most expanded thyroid clonotypes (frequency above 0.001) were also detected in blood, a finding suggesting that blood repertoires may reflect thyroid immune responses. A model built on a 13 V-J signature distinguished ophthalmopathy from stable hyperthyroidism, reaching about 88% sensitivity and 81% to 83% specificity in cross-validation and 80%/75% in testing. During validation, the model predicted progression to ophthalmopathy a median of about 6.3 months ahead of onset, with around 71% sensitivity and about 72% specificity. To identify TCR V-J signatures that set the groups apart, the researchers used a discovery cohort of about a hundred patients, made up of under 45 with Graves' ophthalmopathy and 57 with stable Graves' hyperthyroidism. Prospective prediction of ophthalmopathy was tested in an independent validation cohort consisting of 18 to 20 hyperthyroidism patients and around 17 patients who later progressed to ophthalmopathy. For training and testing, the 100 or so patients in the discovery cohort were randomly divided in a 7:3 ratio. The study also compared thyroid tissue and blood T-cell repertoires from five or six Graves' hyperthyroidism patients. Following sampling, methimazole starting at 30 mg daily was given to hyperthyroidism patients, and high-dose intravenous methylprednisolone was given to ophthalmopathy patients. A second multiplex PCR round built the libraries, followed by size selection and purification. Libraries were sequenced paired-end with 100 bp reads on an Illumina HiSeq2000. SOAPnuke was used to process the raw data, with reads discarded if the reads contained adapters or uncalled bases, had a mean Phred below 15, or lacked an exact constant-primer or identifier match. COPE v1.2.5 was used to merge the high-quality paired reads, and each unique nucleotide sequence was defined as a clonotype. Clonotypes were aligned to IMGT TRBV, TRBD and TRBJ reference segments using MiTCR v1.1. Analysis was restricted to V-J combinations with a frequency above 0.0001, which covered just over 98% of repertoires. A TCS score was defined as the ratio between F50 (clonal expansion) and ExV (chaos), using BLOSUM62-based TCRdist between CDR3 peptides within each V-J. Welch's t-statistics and random forest reduced roughly 530 V-J features to 13, which were used in a naive Bayes classifier (R e1071). Sample size was not statistically predetermined, and investigators were not blinded to group allocation. TCR Vbeta CDR3 sequencing of fewer than 150 peripheral blood samples (approximately 44 ophthalmopathy, roughly 72 hyperthyroidism and about 17 progressor patients) is reported in the paper.

The TCR was taken from a woman between 25 and 40 years old with Graves disease. Donor details come from another sample of the same person, matched by shared clones. The V and J segments used are TRBV3-1 and TRBJ2-7; there is no confident call for the D gene. Material: peripheral blood mononuclear cells (PBMCs), obtained at new diagnosis, from a patient treated with antithyroid drugs. The CDR3 protein is CASSKWGYEQYF. The DNA reads as follows: TGTGCCAGCAGTAAGTGGGGTTACGAGCAGTACTTC.